These 10 T cell receptor beta chains were all obtained from the same sample, sequenced in a study of shared clonotypes between healthy human individuals. Some clones are missing from TCRdb's copy, which holds only in-frame ones; the method was immunoSEQ multiplex PCR. Among over a million clones listed, about 77% were seen once. Sequencing used memory CD4+ T cells sorted from blood. As for subset: CD45RA-negative fraction. These receptors were obtained from a young man in good health.

This chain links TRBV7-2 with TRBJ2-5, with 16 bases lining up with TRBD2. Germline CDR1 SGHTA, CDR2 FQGNSA. The CDR3 totals 18 residues. V shed 6 bases and J 5 bases; nucleotides not matched to a gene: 12. The CDR3 spells CASRPGTSGRASWETQYF. CDR3 DNA: TGTGCCAGCAGACCCGGGACTAGCGGGAGGGCCAGTTGGGAGACCCAGTACTTC.

The chain recombines TRBV6-6 with TRBJ1-3; possibly TRBD1 for D (6 bases). Trimming cost V 5 bases and J 0 bases, with 11 bases left between them. Germline V CDR1 and CDR2: MNHNY, SVGAGI (reference sequence). This CDR3 spans 15 amino acids. The CDR3 loop is CASSRGGFSGNTIYF. The CDR3 region has the DNA TGTGCCAGCAGTAGGGGGGGATTCTCTGGAAACACCATATATTTT.

The chain links TRBV25-1 to TRBJ1-6, with TRBD1 matching over 9 bases. In germline, CDR1 is MGHDK, CDR2 SYGVNS. V was clipped by 7 bases and J by 5 bases; unmatched bases: 3. The CDR3 consists of 14 residues. In DNA form, the CDR3 reads TGTGCCAGCATCGGACAGGGGAATAATTCACCCCTCCACTTT. Its translation: CASIGQGNNSPLHF.

The chain recombines TRBV13 with TRBJ2-3; 12 bases map to TRBD2. The V segment lost 4 bases and the J segment 8 bases; nucleotides outside the gene matches: 4. The CDR3 length is 14 residues. The V gene's germline CDR1 is PRHDT and CDR2 FYEKMQ (reference sequence). CDR3 region: CASSSLLAGGTQYF. CDR3 nucleotides: TGTGCCAGCAGCTCCTTACTAGCGGGAGGTACGCAGTATTTT.

In nucleotides, the CDR3 is TGTGCCAGCAGCTTCTACAGGGATAATGTCGATGAGCAGTTCTTC. Protein product: CASSFYRDNVDEQFF. V usage is TRBV13 and J usage is TRBJ2-1; D might be TRBD1 (6 bases). The ends were cut back, 3 bases at V and 8 bases at J, with 17 bases in the middle. The CDR3 extends over 15 amino acids. Germline V gene data show CDR1 as PRHDT and CDR2 as FYEKMQ (reference sequence).

The V and J genes are TRBV10-2 and TRBJ2-7, with unresolved D. V lost 7 bases, J lost 3 bases, and 16 bases lay in between. Per the germline V gene, CDR1 is WSHSY and CDR2 is SAAADI. The CDR3 has 14 amino acids. Here the CDR3 reads CASNLDGPGYEQYF. The CDR3 DNA reads TGCGCCAGCAACCTAGACGGGCCAGGCTACGAGCAGTACTTC.

The rearrangement links TRBV7-9 to TRBJ2-2, with D possibly being TRBD2 (5 bases). V gave up 5 bases and J gave up 5 bases, with 12 bases separating them. Germline V gene data show CDR1 as SEHNR and CDR2 as FQNEAQ (reference sequence). The CDR3 covers 14 residues. In DNA, the CDR3 is TGTGCCAGCAGCCCCCCGGGGTGGACCGGGGAGCTGTTTTTT. This codes for CASSPPGWTGELFF.

The CDR3 loop is CASSSWAGGSDEQYF. The CDR3 bases are TGTGCCAGCAGTTCCTGGGCAGGGGGCAGCGACGAGCAGTACTTC. This chain connects TRBV6-5 to TRBJ2-7; 8 bases are a match to TRBD1. This CDR3 spans 15 amino acids. J gave up 5 bases and V 4 bases, and 10 bases lay outside the gene matches. Germline loops: CDR1 MNHEY, CDR2 SVGAGI.

The CDR3 DNA reads as TGTGCCAGCGGCCCTTTTGGTGGGGAGCTGTTTTTT. Protein product: CASGPFGGELFF. The chain carries TRBV28 and TRBJ2-2, with no clear D. The CDR3 runs 12 residues. Per germline, CDR1 MDHEN and CDR2 SYDVKM. The V end was cut by 8 bases, the J end by 8 bases, with 12 bases between.

This clone was detected only once. CDR3 DNA sequence: TGTGCCAGCAGCCCCAGGGAGGCGAGAGGAGGCTACACCTTC. It specifies CASSPREARGGYTF. J is TRBJ1-2 and V is TRBV9; a possible D gene is TRBD1 (5 bases). Looked up from germline, CDR1 is SGDLS and CDR2 is YYNGEE. Trimming removed 4 bases at V and 8 bases at J, with 18 bases between. The CDR3 length is 14 residues.